A selection of T cell receptor beta chains follows, all from one sample in a study of siplizumab effects on memory and regulatory T cells. The table came from immunoSEQ multiplex PCR; TCRdb's copy has only in-frame clones and leaves some out. The data contain 85,000 to 130,000 clones, 92% of them singletons. Material for sequencing was Tregs sorted from blood. These TCRs come from a human donor in good health. Each CDR3 is given with its conserved first and last residue. D genes are given only for firm matches. Rows may omit the clone size; those that give it use once, few, many or a size class.

clone size,D gene,J gene,V gene,CDR3 DNA,CDR3 protein
once,.,TRBJ2-5,TRBV19,TGTGCCAGTAGTATCGTTGGGCTACAAGAGACCCAGTACTTC,CASSIVGLQETQYF
.,.,TRBJ2-7,TRBV20-1,TGCAGTGCCCCGAGCCCGGACGAGCAGTACTTC,CSAPSPDEQYF
.,TRBD2,TRBJ2-7,TRBV28,TGTGCCAGCAGTTTAGCGGGAGTGTCCTACGAGCAGTACTTC,CASSLAGVSYEQYF
.,TRBD2,TRBJ2-3,TRBV7-2,TGTGCCAGCAGCTTATGGGACTACACAGATACGCAGTATTTT,CASSLWDYTDTQYF
.,TRBD2,TRBJ2-2,TRBV5-1,TGCGCCAGCAGCTTTCGACTAGCGGCTAAGAAGGGCACCGGGGAGCTGTTTTTT,CASSFRLAAKKGTGELFF
.,TRBD1,TRBJ1-2,TRBV6-5,TGTGCCAGCAGTACCACAGGGGTTGGCTACACCTTC,CASSTTGVGYTF
.,TRBD2,TRBJ2-1,TRBV6-4,TGTGCCAGCAGTGAAATAGCGGGAGCGAAAGATGAGCAGTTCTTC,CASSEIAGAKDEQFF
.,.,TRBJ2-5,TRBV7-9,TGTGCCAGCAGCTTAATGGGTGACTTGGCGGAGACCCAGTACTTC,CASSLMGDLAETQYF
.,.,TRBJ2-7,TRBV12-5,TGTGCTAGTGGTTTGGTACCGAGCCTCGACGAGCAGTACTTC,CASGLVPSLDEQYF
.,.,TRBJ1-5,TRBV12-5,TGTGCTAGTGGCCTATTTACATACACTCGGGACGGGGTCATTTTGCCCCAGCATTTT,CASGLFTYTRDGVILPQHF
.,TRBD2,TRBJ2-3,TRBV6-4,TGTGCCAGCACCCGACCGACTAGCGGGAGGGCAAGTAACGCAGATACGCAGTATTTT,CASTRPTSGRASNADTQYF
once,.,TRBJ1-2,TRBV5-3,TGTGCCAGAAGTCCCTATAAGGGGAAGGATTATGGCTACACCTTC,CARSPYKGKDYGYTF
.,.,TRBJ1-1,TRBV5-1,TGCGCCAGCAGCTTGGTTGGGGGTGAGAACACTGAAGCTTTCTTT,CASSLVGGENTEAFF
.,.,TRBJ1-5,TRBV6-1,TGTGCCAGCACCCGGGACACCAAAAGCAATCAGCCCCAGCATTTT,CASTRDTKSNQPQHF
.,.,TRBJ2-5,TRBV5-6,TGTGCCAGCAGCGGGGGACACCCCCAAGAGACCCAGTACTTC,CASSGGHPQETQYF
.,TRBD1,TRBJ2-7,TRBV11-2,TGTGCCAGCAGCTTAGCCGGGACAGGGGGCTACGAGCAGTACTTC,CASSLAGTGGYEQYF
.,TRBD2,TRBJ2-7,TRBV9,TGTGCCAGCAGCGCCAGCGGGAGAGGGAACGAGCAGTACTTC,CASSASGRGNEQYF
.,.,TRBJ1-4,TRBV9,TGTGCCAGCAGCGTAGGGTCGGCATTCCATAATGAAAAACTGTTTTTT,CASSVGSAFHNEKLFF
once,.,TRBJ2-5,TRBV5-4,TGTGCCAGCAGCTTGGGGTCAACTCAAGGAGAGACCCAGTACTTC,CASSLGSTQGETQYF
.,.,TRBJ2-2,TRBV7-2,TGTGCCAGCAGCGCAGCCTACACCGGGGAGCTGTTTTTT,CASSAAYTGELFF
.,TRBD2,TRBJ2-7,TRBV18,TGTGCCAGCTCACCACCGAGGGGGACTAGCGGGAGGTACGAGCAGTACTTC,CASSPPRGTSGRYEQYF
.,.,TRBJ2-3,TRBV29-1,TGCAGCGTGCCCAGACGGTCGGGGAGGACAGATACGCAGTATTTT,CSVPRRSGRTDTQYF
.,.,TRBJ2-3,TRBV6-5,TGTGCCAGCAGTTACAGCCTAGGGAGCACAGATACGCAGTATTTT,CASSYSLGSTDTQYF
.,.,TRBJ2-4,TRBV2,TGTGCCAGCATTCCGACGGTGGCCAAAAACATTCAGTACTTC,CASIPTVAKNIQYF
.,TRBD1,TRBJ2-5,TRBV18,TGTGCCAGCTCATCCTCCCCGGGACAGTACTCGGGAGAGACCCAGTACTTC,CASSSSPGQYSGETQYF
.,TRBD2,TRBJ2-7,TRBV15,TGTGCCACCAGCAGAGAGGGACTAGCGGGGACCTACGAGCAGTACTTC,CATSREGLAGTYEQYF
.,.,TRBJ1-2,TRBV20-1,TGCACCACAGGTGGCTACACCTTC,CTTGGYTF
.,TRBD2,TRBJ2-1,TRBV5-4,TGTGCCAGCAGAGAGGGACTAGCGGGAAGAAATGAGCAGTTCTTC,CASREGLAGRNEQFF
once,.,TRBJ2-7,TRBV4-2,TGTGCCAGCAGCCAAGGCTTAGAGGGACTTATCGCCTACGAGCAGTACTTC,CASSQGLEGLIAYEQYF
.,.,TRBJ1-6,TRBV30,TGTGCCTGGAGGGATGATTATTCACCCCTCCACTTT,CAWRDDYSPLHF
.,TRBD1,TRBJ1-2,TRBV7-9,TGTGCCAGCAGCCCTAGGGACAGGGTAAAGGCGGACTATGGCTACACCTTC,CASSPRDRVKADYGYTF
.,.,TRBJ1-2,TRBV20-1,TGCAGTGCTAGAAGGGAAGGCTACACCTTC,CSARREGYTF
.,.,TRBJ2-3,TRBV19,TGTGCCAGTAGTAGTCTAGGGGGCACAGATACGCAGTATTTT,CASSSLGGTDTQYF
.,.,TRBJ2-1,TRBV18,TGTGCCAGCTCACCACCGGGGCCGGCGACTGGGAATGAGCAGTTCTTC,CASSPPGPATGNEQFF
.,TRBD1,TRBJ1-1,TRBV6-6,TGTGCCAGCAGGGACAGGGGATTGACTGAAGCTTTCTTT,CASRDRGLTEAFF
.,.,TRBJ2-7,TRBV5-6,TGTGCCAGCAGCACGACAGCCTACGAGCAGTACTTC,CASSTTAYEQYF
once,.,TRBJ1-1,TRBV18,TGTGCCAGCTCACCACTGGGGCCCATGAACACTGAAGCTTTCTTT,CASSPLGPMNTEAFF
.,.,TRBJ2-7,TRBV27,TGTGCCAGCAGCCGCGGGGAGAGCTCCTACGAGCAGTACTTC,CASSRGESSYEQYF
.,.,TRBJ1-3,TRBV19,TGTGCCAGTAGTCTGGGAGAAATCTCTGGAAACACCATATATTTT,CASSLGEISGNTIYF
once,.,TRBJ2-3,TRBV5-1,TGCGCCAGCAGTGGGAGCACAGATACGCAGTATTTT,CASSGSTDTQYF
few,TRBD1,TRBJ2-7,TRBV27,TGTGCCAGCAGTTCCTCCCGGGACAGGGTCTACGAGCAGTACTTC,CASSSSRDRVYEQYF
.,.,TRBJ1-1,TRBV5-1,TGTGCCAGCAGCCCGCTGACAGCAAGGAACACTGAAGCTTTCTTT,CASSPLTARNTEAFF
.,.,TRBJ1-6,TRBV25-1,TGTGCCAGCAGTGAAGAGCAAGGTACTTCACCCCTCCACTTT,CASSEEQGTSPLHF
few,.,TRBJ2-7,TRBV18,TGTGCCAGCTCACCACGTGACTGGTACGAGCAGTACTTC,CASSPRDWYEQYF
.,TRBD2,TRBJ2-1,TRBV4-1,TGCGCCAGCAGCCATCCTCCGGGACTAGCGGGACATTACAATGAGCAGTTCTTC,CASSHPPGLAGHYNEQFF
.,TRBD2,TRBJ2-7,TRBV10-3,TGTGCCATCACCGCGGGGGGTTCCTACGAGCAGTACTTC,CAITAGGSYEQYF
.,.,TRBJ1-1,TRBV20-1,TGCAGTGCTAGAACGGGGGGAGCGGCTTTCTTT,CSARTGGAAFF
.,TRBD2,TRBJ2-1,TRBV27,TGTGCCAGTAGAAGTAGCGGGTACATGAATGAGCAGTTCTTC,CASRSSGYMNEQFF
.,TRBD2,TRBJ2-1,TRBV4-2,TGTGCCAGCAGCCAACAACTAGTGGGAGCGGGGGACTACAATGAGCAGTTCTTC,CASSQQLVGAGDYNEQFF